Presented here are 7 T cell receptor beta chains from one specimen sequenced in a study of T cells in Graves' hyperthyroidism and ophthalmopathy. RNA transcripts served as the template for amplifying TCR beta CDR3 regions. The HTBI set primed first-round TCR CDR3 RT-PCR. TCRdb recomputed calls from the multiplex PCR reads with MiXCR, one row per CDR3 protein. The sample carries 700,000 to 950,000 distinct CDR3 sequences, over 35% recorded once. The sequencing sample was made of blood. Every receptor here comes from a woman between 40 and 50 years old with Graves' hyperthyroidism.

This clonotype was observed a handful of times. The chain has TRBV7-9 and TRBJ2-2; D is possibly TRBD2 (6 bases). The length of the CDR3 is 15 residues. Deletions cut 2 bases from V and 7 bases from J, with 14 bases between. Germline loops: CDR1 SEHNR, CDR2 FQNEAQ (reference sequence). The CDR3 protein is CASSLITGGNGELFF. In nucleotides, the CDR3 is TGTGCCAGCAGCTTAATTACAGGCGGGAACGGGGAGCTGTTTTTT.

This sequence joins TRBV6-1 and TRBJ2-2; the match to TRBD1 covers 9 bases. J was trimmed by 7 bases and V by 3 bases; bases with no gene match: 0. The CDR3 extends over 13 amino acids. CDR1 MNHNS and CDR2 SASEGT come from the germline V gene. The CDR3 DNA sequence: TGTGCCAGCAGTGAGGACAGGGGCGGGGAGCTGTTTTTT. Translated: CASSEDRGGELFF.

This clonotype was picked up a small number of times. V and J are TRBV19 and TRBJ1-2; 9 positions agree with TRBD1. Losses at the gene ends were 5 bases for V and 5 bases for J; bases not matched to a gene: 6. The CDR3 length is 14 residues. Germline values: CDR1 LNHDA, CDR2 SQIVND (reference sequence). The CDR3 sequence: CASSHRGLGYGYTF. CDR3 sequence (DNA): TGTGCCAGTAGTCACAGGGGGCTGGGGTATGGCTACACCTTC.

The V and J genes are TRBV9 and TRBJ2-5; maybe TRBD2 (5 bases). CDR1 and CDR2 (germline): SGDLS, YYNGEE. The CDR3 is 13 amino acids. V was clipped by 4 bases and J by 5 bases, with 12 bases between them. The CDR3 sequence is CASSRGLTETQYF. CDR3 DNA: TGTGCCAGCAGCCGCGGACTTACGGAGACCCAGTACTTC.

This clonotype occurred many times. The V and J genes are TRBV7-2 and TRBJ1-1; D unclear. This CDR3 comprises 15 residues. V was cut by 5 bases and J by 1 base, with 14 bases left in between. In germline, CDR1 is SGHTA, CDR2 FQGNSA. Here the CDR3 reads CASSPKAGRNTEAFF. The CDR3 region has the DNA TGTGCCAGCAGCCCGAAGGCGGGGAGGAACACTGAAGCTTTCTTT.

This chain joins TRBV12-3 or TRBV12-4 and TRBJ2-5, with 9 bases matching TRBD2. With V trimmed by 5 bases and J by 1 base, 8 bases remained unmatched. The length of the CDR3 is 16 residues. CDR3 bases: TGTGCCAGCAGTCCGAAGGGGCGGGAGGGCCAAGAGACCCAGTACTTC. This gives the protein CASSPKGREGQETQYF.

This clonotype has a count of ten or more. The rearrangement links TRBV12-3 or TRBV12-4 to TRBJ1-1; 7 nucleotides line up with TRBD1. The junction had 7 bases not matched to a gene; V was cut back by 8 bases and J by 1 base. The length of the CDR3 is 14 residues. Here the CDR3 DNA reads TGTGCCAGCCTTAGGAGGGACAGGAACACTGAAGCTTTCTTT. Translation gives CASLRRDRNTEAFF.